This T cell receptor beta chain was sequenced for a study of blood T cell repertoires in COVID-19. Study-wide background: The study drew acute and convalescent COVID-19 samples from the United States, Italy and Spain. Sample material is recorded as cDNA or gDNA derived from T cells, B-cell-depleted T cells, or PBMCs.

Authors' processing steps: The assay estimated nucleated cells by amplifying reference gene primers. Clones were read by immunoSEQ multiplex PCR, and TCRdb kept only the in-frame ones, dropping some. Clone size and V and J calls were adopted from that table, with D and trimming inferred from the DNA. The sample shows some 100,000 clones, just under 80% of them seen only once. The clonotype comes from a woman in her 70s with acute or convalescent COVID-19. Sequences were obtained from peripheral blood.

Written as DNA, the CDR3 is TGTGCCAGCAGCCACGACACGGGGGGGCCTGAAAAACTGTTTTTT. Encoded protein: CASSHDTGGPEKLFF. The gene calls are TRBV6-1 and TRBJ1-4; a weak D match, TRBD1 (6 bases). From germline, CDR1 is MNHNS and CDR2 SASEGT. V was cut by 6 bases and J by 7 bases, with 18 bases left in between. This CDR3 contains 15 residues.